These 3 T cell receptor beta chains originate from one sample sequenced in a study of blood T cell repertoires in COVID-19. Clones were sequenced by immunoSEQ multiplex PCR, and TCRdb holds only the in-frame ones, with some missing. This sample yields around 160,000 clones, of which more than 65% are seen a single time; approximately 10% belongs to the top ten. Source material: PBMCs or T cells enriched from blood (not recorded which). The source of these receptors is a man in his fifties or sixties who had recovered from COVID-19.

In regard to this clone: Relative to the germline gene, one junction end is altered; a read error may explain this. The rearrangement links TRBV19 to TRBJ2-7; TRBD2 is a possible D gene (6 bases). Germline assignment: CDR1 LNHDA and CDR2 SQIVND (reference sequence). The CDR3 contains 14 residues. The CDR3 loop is CASSAPGTDYAQYF. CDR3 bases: TGTGCCAGTAGTGCTCCCGGGACGGACTACGCGCAGTACTTC.

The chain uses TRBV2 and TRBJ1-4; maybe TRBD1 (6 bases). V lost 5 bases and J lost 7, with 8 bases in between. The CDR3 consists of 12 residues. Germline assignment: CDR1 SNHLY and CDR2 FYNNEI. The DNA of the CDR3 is TGTGCCAGCAGTACAGGGATTGAAAAACTGTTTTTT. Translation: CASSTGIEKLFF. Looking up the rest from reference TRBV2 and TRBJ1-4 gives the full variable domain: EPEVTQTPSHQVTQMGQEVILRCVPISNHLYFYWYRQILGQKVEFLVSFYNNEISEKSEIFDDQFSVERPDGSNFTLKIRSTKLEDSAMYFCASSTGIEKLFFGSGTQLSVL.

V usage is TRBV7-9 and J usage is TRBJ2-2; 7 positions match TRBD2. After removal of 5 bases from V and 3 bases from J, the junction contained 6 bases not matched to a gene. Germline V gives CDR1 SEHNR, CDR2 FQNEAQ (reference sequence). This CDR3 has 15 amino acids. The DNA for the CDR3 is TGTGCCAGCAGCCCCGGGAGGAGTTACACCGGGGAGCTGTTTTTT. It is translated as CASSPGRSYTGELFF.